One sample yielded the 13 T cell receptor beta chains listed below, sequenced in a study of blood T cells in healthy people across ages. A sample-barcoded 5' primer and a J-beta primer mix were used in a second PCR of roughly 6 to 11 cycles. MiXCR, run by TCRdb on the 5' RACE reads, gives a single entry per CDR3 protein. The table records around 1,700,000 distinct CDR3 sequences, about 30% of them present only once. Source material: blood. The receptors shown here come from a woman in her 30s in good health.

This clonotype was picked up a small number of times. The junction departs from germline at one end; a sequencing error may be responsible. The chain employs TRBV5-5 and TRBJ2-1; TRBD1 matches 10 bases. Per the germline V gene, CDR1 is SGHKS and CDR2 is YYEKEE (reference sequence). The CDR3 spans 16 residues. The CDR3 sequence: CAISRTGTGADNEQFF. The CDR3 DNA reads TGTGCCATCAGCCGGACCGGGACAGGGGCCGACAATGAGCAGTTCTTC.

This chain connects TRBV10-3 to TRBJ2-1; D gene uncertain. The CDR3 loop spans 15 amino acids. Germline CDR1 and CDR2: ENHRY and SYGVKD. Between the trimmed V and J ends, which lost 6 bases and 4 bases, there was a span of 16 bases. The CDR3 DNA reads TGTGCCATCAGCGGAGTGAGATCGACTTACAATGAGCAGTTCTTC. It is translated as CAISGVRSTYNEQFF.

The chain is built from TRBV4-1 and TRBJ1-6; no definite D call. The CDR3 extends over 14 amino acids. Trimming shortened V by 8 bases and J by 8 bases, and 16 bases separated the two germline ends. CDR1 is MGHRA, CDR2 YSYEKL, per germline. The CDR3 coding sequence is TGCGCCAGCTCAACCTTAGAGATTGATTCACCCCTCCACTTT. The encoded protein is CASSTLEIDSPLHF.

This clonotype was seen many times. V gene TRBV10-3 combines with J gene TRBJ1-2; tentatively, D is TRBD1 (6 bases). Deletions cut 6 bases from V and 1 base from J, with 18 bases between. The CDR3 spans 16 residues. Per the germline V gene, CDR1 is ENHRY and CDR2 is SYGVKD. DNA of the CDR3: TGTGCCATCAGGCCACAGATACAGGGCCGTAACTATGGCTACACCTTC. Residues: CAIRPQIQGRNYGYTF.

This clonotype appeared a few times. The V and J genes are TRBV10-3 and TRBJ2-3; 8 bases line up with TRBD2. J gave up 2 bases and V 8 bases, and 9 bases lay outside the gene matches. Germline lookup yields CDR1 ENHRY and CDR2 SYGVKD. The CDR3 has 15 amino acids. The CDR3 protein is CAISKSGGYTDTQYF. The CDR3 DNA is TGTGCCATCTCCAAAAGCGGGGGCTACACAGATACGCAGTATTTT.

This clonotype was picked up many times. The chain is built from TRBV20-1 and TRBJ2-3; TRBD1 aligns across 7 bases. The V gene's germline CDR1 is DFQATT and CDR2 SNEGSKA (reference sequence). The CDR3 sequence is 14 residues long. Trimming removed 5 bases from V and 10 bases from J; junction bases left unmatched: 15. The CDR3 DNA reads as TGCAGTGCTTGGAACGACAGGGACGCCTCTTCGCAGTATTTT. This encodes CSAWNDRDASSQYF.

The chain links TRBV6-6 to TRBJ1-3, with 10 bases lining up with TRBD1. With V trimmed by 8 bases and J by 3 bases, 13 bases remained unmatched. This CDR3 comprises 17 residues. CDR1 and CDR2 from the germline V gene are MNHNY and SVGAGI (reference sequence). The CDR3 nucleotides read TGTGCCAGCTGTTCGGGACAGGGGCAGGGGTTTGGAAACACCATATATTTT. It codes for CASCSGQGQGFGNTIYF.

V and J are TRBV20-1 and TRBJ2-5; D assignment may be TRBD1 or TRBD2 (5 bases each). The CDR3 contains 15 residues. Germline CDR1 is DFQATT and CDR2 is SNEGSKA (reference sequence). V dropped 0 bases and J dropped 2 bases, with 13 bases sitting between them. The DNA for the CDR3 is TGCAGTGCTAGAGATGGGGGACGAAGTCAAGAGACCCAGTACTTC. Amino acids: CSARDGGRSQETQYF.

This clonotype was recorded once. Here the CDR3 DNA reads TGTGCCAGCAGTGCCCGACGACCCCCGGGGGTCCGCTACAATGAGCAGTTCTTC. This gives the protein CASSARRPPGVRYNEQFF. This chain links TRBV6-1 with TRBJ2-1; tentative D call: TRBD2 (6 bases). Per the germline V gene, CDR1 is MNHNS and CDR2 is SASEGT. The V end lost 4 bases, the J end lost 3 bases, and 22 bases lay between the germline ends. The CDR3 has 18 residues.

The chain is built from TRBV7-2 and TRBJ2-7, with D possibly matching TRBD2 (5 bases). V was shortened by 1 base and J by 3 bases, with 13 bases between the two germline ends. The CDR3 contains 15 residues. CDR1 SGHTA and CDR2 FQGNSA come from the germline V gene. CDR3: CASSLVSGDVYEQYF. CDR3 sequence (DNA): TGTGCCAGCAGCTTAGTAAGCGGAGACGTCTACGAGCAGTACTTC.

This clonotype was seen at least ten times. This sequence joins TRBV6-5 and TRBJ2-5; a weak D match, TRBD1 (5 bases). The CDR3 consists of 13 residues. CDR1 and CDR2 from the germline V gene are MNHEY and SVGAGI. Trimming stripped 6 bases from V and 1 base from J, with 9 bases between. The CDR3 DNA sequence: TGTGCCAGCAGCTGGGGCTTCCAAGAGACCCAGTACTTC. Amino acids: CASSWGFQETQYF.

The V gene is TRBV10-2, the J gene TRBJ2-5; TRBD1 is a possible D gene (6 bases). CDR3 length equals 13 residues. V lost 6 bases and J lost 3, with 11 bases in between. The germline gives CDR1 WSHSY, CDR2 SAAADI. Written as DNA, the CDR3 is TGCGCCAGCAGGAACAGGGTGGAAGAGACCCAGTACTTC. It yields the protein CASRNRVEETQYF.

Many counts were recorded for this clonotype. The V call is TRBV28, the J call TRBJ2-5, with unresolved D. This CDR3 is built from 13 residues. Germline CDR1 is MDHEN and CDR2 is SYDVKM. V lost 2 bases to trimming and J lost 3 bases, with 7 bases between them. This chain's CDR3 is CASSLNREETQYF. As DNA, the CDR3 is TGTGCCAGCAGTTTAAATAGAGAAGAGACCCAGTACTTC.